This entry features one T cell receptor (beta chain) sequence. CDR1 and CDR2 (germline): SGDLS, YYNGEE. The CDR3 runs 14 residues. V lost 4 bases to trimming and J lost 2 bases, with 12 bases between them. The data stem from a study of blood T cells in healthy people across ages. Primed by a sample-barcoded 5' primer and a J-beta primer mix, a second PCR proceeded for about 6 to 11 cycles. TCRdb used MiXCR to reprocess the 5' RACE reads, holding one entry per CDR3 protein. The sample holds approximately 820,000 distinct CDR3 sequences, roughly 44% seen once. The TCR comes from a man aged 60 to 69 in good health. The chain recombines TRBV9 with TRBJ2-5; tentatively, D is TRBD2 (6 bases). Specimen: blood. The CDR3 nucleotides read TGTGCCAGCAGCATCGGCGGGGTGCAAGAGACCCAGTACTTC. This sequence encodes CASSIGGVQETQYF. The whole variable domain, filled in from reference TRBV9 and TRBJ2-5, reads DSGVTQTPKHLITATGQRVTLRCSPRSGDLSVYWYQQSLDQGLQFLIQYYNGEERAKGNILERFSAQQFPDLHSELNLSSLELGDSALYFCASSIGGVQETQYFGPGTRLLVL.